The rows below give T cell receptor beta chains drawn from one sample of a study of OX40 agonist ivuxolimab in advanced cancers. Libraries were prepared by immunoSEQ multiplex PCR; TCRdb keeps only in-frame clonotypes and omits some of them. The sample lists 45,000 to 65,000 clones; approximately 84% were seen once. The sequences come from CD4+ or CD8+ T cells sorted from blood, collected in a trial of the OX40 agonist ivuxolimab. Receptors originate from an adult with an advanced solid tumor such as melanoma, head and neck, liver or kidney cancer. Each CDR3 is given with its conserved first and last residue. A D gene is named only where the DNA matches it firmly. Clone size is shown for a subset of rows, as once, few, many or a class of expanded clone.

j_gene: TRBJ1-5
abundance: .
d_gene: .
v_gene: TRBV5-8
CDR3aa: CASSLGAGWGNQPQHF
CDR3nt: TGTGCCAGCAGCTTGGGTGCAGGTTGGGGCAATCAGCCCCAGCATTTT

j_gene: TRBJ1-1
abundance: .
d_gene: .
v_gene: TRBV4-1
CDR3aa: CASSQDPASASYTEAFF
CDR3nt: TGCGCCAGCAGCCAAGATCCCGCGTCGGCAAGCTACACTGAAGCTTTCTTT

j_gene: TRBJ1-1
abundance: .
d_gene: .
v_gene: TRBV5-1
CDR3aa: CASSFNRAPTNTEAFF
CDR3nt: TGCGCCAGCAGCTTTAACAGGGCTCCTACGAACACTGAAGCTTTCTTT

j_gene: TRBJ1-3
abundance: .
d_gene: TRBD1
v_gene: TRBV5-1
CDR3aa: CASSSQGATSGNTIYF
CDR3nt: TGCGCCAGCAGCTCACAGGGGGCTACCTCTGGAAACACCATATATTTT

j_gene: TRBJ2-3
abundance: few
d_gene: TRBD1
v_gene: TRBV11-2
CDR3aa: CASSLTGTGLESDTQYF
CDR3nt: TGTGCCAGCAGCTTAACAGGGACAGGGCTAGAAAGTGATACGCAGTATTTT

j_gene: TRBJ1-2
abundance: .
d_gene: .
v_gene: TRBV7-8
CDR3aa: CASSLSGEGGYTF
CDR3nt: TGTGCCAGCAGCTTATCAGGGGAGGGAGGCTACACCTTC

j_gene: TRBJ2-1
abundance: .
d_gene: .
v_gene: TRBV5-1
CDR3aa: CASRAGQSYNEQFF
CDR3nt: TGCGCCAGCAGGGCGGGCCAGAGTTACAATGAGCAGTTCTTC

j_gene: TRBJ1-1
abundance: .
d_gene: .
v_gene: TRBV7-8
CDR3aa: CASSLWGKRAPLNTEAFF
CDR3nt: TGTGCCAGCAGCTTATGGGGGAAACGGGCACCCCTGAACACTGAAGCTTTCTTT

j_gene: TRBJ2-1
abundance: .
d_gene: .
v_gene: TRBV11-3
CDR3aa: CASSFRSDGDNEQFF
CDR3nt: TGTGCCAGCAGCTTTCGTTCTGACGGAGACAATGAGCAGTTCTTC

j_gene: TRBJ2-7
abundance: once
d_gene: TRBD2
v_gene: TRBV28
CDR3aa: CASRLRGSGAVYEQYF
CDR3nt: TGTGCCAGCAGGTTGCGGGGTAGCGGGGCGGTCTACGAGCAGTACTTC

j_gene: TRBJ1-1
abundance: .
d_gene: .
v_gene: TRBV27
CDR3aa: CASSLRVSTEAFF
CDR3nt: TGTGCCAGCAGTTTAAGGGTTTCCACTGAAGCTTTCTTT

j_gene: TRBJ2-5
abundance: .
d_gene: .
v_gene: TRBV5-4
CDR3aa: CASGRYQETQYF
CDR3nt: TGTGCCAGCGGGCGGTACCAAGAGACCCAGTACTTC

j_gene: TRBJ2-2
abundance: .
d_gene: TRBD2
v_gene: TRBV19
CDR3aa: CASSILRTSGRAAGELFF
CDR3nt: TGTGCCAGTAGTATACTTAGGACTAGCGGGAGGGCCGCCGGGGAGCTGTTTTTT

j_gene: TRBJ1-1
abundance: .
d_gene: TRBD1
v_gene: TRBV9
CDR3aa: CASSVGASGQKNTEAFF
CDR3nt: TGTGCCAGCAGCGTAGGGGCCTCGGGACAGAAGAACACTGAAGCTTTCTTT

j_gene: TRBJ2-1
abundance: .
d_gene: TRBD1
v_gene: TRBV6-1
CDR3aa: CASSVRDRGHNEQFF
CDR3nt: TGTGCCAGCAGTGTCCGGGACAGGGGCCACAATGAGCAGTTCTTC

j_gene: TRBJ2-2
abundance: .
d_gene: .
v_gene: TRBV30
CDR3aa: CAWSVRGGELFF
CDR3nt: TGTGCCTGGAGTGTACGTGGCGGGGAGCTGTTTTTT

j_gene: TRBJ1-6
abundance: .
d_gene: .
v_gene: TRBV7-8
CDR3aa: CASSPRSGAYNSPLHF
CDR3nt: TGTGCCAGCAGCCCCCGGTCGGGCGCCTATAATTCACCCCTCCACTTT

j_gene: TRBJ2-5
abundance: once
d_gene: TRBD1
v_gene: TRBV7-7
CDR3aa: CASSPGTGGKETQYF
CDR3nt: TGTGCCAGCAGCCCAGGGACAGGGGGCAAAGAGACCCAGTACTTC

j_gene: TRBJ2-2
abundance: .
d_gene: TRBD2
v_gene: TRBV5-1
CDR3aa: CASSLAGLAGGQRELFF
CDR3nt: TGCGCCAGCAGCTTGGCCGGACTAGCGGGAGGCCAACGGGAGCTGTTTTTT

j_gene: TRBJ1-1
abundance: .
d_gene: .
v_gene: TRBV6-5
CDR3aa: CASSIREGRSEAFF
CDR3nt: TGTGCCAGCAGTATTCGGGAGGGTAGGTCTGAAGCTTTCTTT

j_gene: TRBJ2-5
abundance: medium-sized
d_gene: .
v_gene: TRBV5-1
CDR3aa: CASSASGGGETQYF
CDR3nt: TGCGCCAGCAGTGCCAGCGGAGGGGGGGAGACCCAGTACTTC

j_gene: TRBJ2-5
abundance: .
d_gene: .
v_gene: TRBV28
CDR3aa: CASISQGGGETQYF
CDR3nt: TGTGCCAGCATCTCTCAGGGGGGAGGAGAGACCCAGTACTTC

j_gene: TRBJ2-5
abundance: .
d_gene: TRBD2
v_gene: TRBV4-2
CDR3aa: CASSQTGLAGYQETQYF
CDR3nt: TGTGCCAGCAGCCAAACTGGACTAGCGGGATACCAAGAGACCCAGTACTTC

j_gene: TRBJ2-1
abundance: .
d_gene: TRBD2
v_gene: TRBV5-3
CDR3aa: CARSERGGSSYNEQFF
CDR3nt: TGTGCCAGAAGCGAAAGGGGCGGGAGCTCCTACAATGAGCAGTTCTTC

j_gene: TRBJ1-2
abundance: .
d_gene: .
v_gene: TRBV5-5
CDR3aa: CASSFLQLNYGYTF
CDR3nt: TGTGCCAGCAGCTTTCTACAGCTTAACTATGGCTACACCTTC

j_gene: TRBJ2-1
abundance: .
d_gene: TRBD2
v_gene: TRBV18
CDR3aa: CASSLTSGGGSYNEQFF
CDR3nt: TGTGCCAGCTCCCTCACTAGCGGAGGGGGCTCCTACAATGAGCAGTTCTTC

j_gene: TRBJ2-1
abundance: .
d_gene: .
v_gene: TRBV11-3
CDR3aa: CASSLEWDPLYNEQFF
CDR3nt: TGTGCCAGCAGCTTAGAGTGGGACCCCCTCTACAATGAGCAGTTCTTC

j_gene: TRBJ2-1
abundance: .
d_gene: .
v_gene: TRBV10-3
CDR3aa: CAISERGGDSYNEQFF
CDR3nt: TGTGCCATCAGTGAAAGAGGAGGGGACAGCTACAATGAGCAGTTCTTC

j_gene: TRBJ2-7
abundance: .
d_gene: TRBD2
v_gene: TRBV6-5
CDR3aa: CASRTAGISYEQYF
CDR3nt: TGTGCCAGCAGAACAGCGGGAATCTCCTACGAGCAGTACTTC

j_gene: TRBJ2-5
abundance: .
d_gene: .
v_gene: TRBV1
CDR3aa: CTSSPQTLAGAGETQYF
CDR3nt: TGCACCAGCAGCCCCCAAACACTAGCGGGAGCGGGTGAGACCCAGTACTTC

j_gene: TRBJ2-5
abundance: .
d_gene: .
v_gene: TRBV11-2
CDR3aa: CASSSRVQGTQYF
CDR3nt: TGTGCCAGCAGCTCACGGGTTCAGGGGACCCAGTACTTC

j_gene: TRBJ1-1
abundance: few
d_gene: .
v_gene: TRBV10-3
CDR3aa: CAISGVGEAAFF
CDR3nt: TGTGCCATCAGTGGGGTGGGGGAGGCGGCTTTCTTT

j_gene: TRBJ2-7
abundance: .
d_gene: .
v_gene: TRBV2
CDR3aa: CASSNGESYEQYF
CDR3nt: TGTGCCAGCAGTAACGGGGAATCCTACGAGCAGTACTTC

j_gene: TRBJ1-1
abundance: .
d_gene: .
v_gene: TRBV6-5
CDR3aa: CATRGGTEAFF
CDR3nt: TGTGCCACCAGAGGGGGCACTGAAGCTTTCTTT

j_gene: TRBJ1-4
abundance: .
d_gene: .
v_gene: TRBV2
CDR3aa: CASSRGESNEKLFF
CDR3nt: TGTGCCAGCAGTAGGGGGGAATCCAATGAAAAACTGTTTTTT

j_gene: TRBJ2-1
abundance: .
d_gene: .
v_gene: TRBV6-1
CDR3aa: CASSEDRGPYNEQFF
CDR3nt: TGTGCCAGCAGTGAAGACCGGGGGCCCTACAATGAGCAGTTCTTC

j_gene: TRBJ2-3
abundance: .
d_gene: .
v_gene: TRBV29-1
CDR3aa: CSAAAGPTDTQYF
CDR3nt: TGCAGCGCTGCGGCAGGGCCCACAGATACGCAGTATTTT

j_gene: TRBJ2-7
abundance: .
d_gene: .
v_gene: TRBV2
CDR3aa: CASSHLEGPIYEQYF
CDR3nt: TGTGCCAGCAGCCACCTAGAGGGCCCAATCTACGAGCAGTACTTC

j_gene: TRBJ1-4
abundance: medium-sized
d_gene: .
v_gene: TRBV6-6
CDR3aa: CASSDRRTEKLFF
CDR3nt: TGTGCCAGCAGTGACAGGCGGACTGAAAAACTGTTTTTT

j_gene: TRBJ2-7
abundance: .
d_gene: .
v_gene: TRBV18
CDR3aa: CASSLSPGSPYEQYF
CDR3nt: TGTGCCAGCTCACTATCGCCAGGGAGCCCCTACGAGCAGTACTTC

j_gene: TRBJ1-1
abundance: .
d_gene: .
v_gene: TRBV19
CDR3aa: CASSMGGFTEAFF
CDR3nt: TGTGCCAGTAGTATGGGAGGTTTCACTGAAGCTTTCTTT

j_gene: TRBJ2-1
abundance: .
d_gene: TRBD2
v_gene: TRBV19
CDR3aa: CASSIDRLAGLNNEQFF
CDR3nt: TGTGCCAGTAGTATAGACCGTCTAGCGGGATTGAACAATGAGCAGTTCTTC

j_gene: TRBJ1-3
abundance: once
d_gene: .
v_gene: TRBV5-1
CDR3aa: CASSRDGGSGNTIYF
CDR3nt: TGCGCCAGCAGCCGAGACGGAGGCTCTGGAAACACCATATATTTT

j_gene: TRBJ2-5
abundance: .
d_gene: .
v_gene: TRBV9
CDR3aa: CASSLGGDFRETQYF
CDR3nt: TGTGCCAGCAGCTTAGGTGGGGATTTCCGAGAGACCCAGTACTTC

j_gene: TRBJ2-2
abundance: .
d_gene: .
v_gene: TRBV19
CDR3aa: CASSRWAGELFF
CDR3nt: TGTGCCAGTAGTCGGTGGGCCGGGGAGCTGTTTTTT

j_gene: TRBJ1-2
abundance: .
d_gene: .
v_gene: TRBV18
CDR3aa: CASSPSADNYGYTF
CDR3nt: TGTGCCAGCTCACCCTCGGCCGACAACTATGGCTACACCTTC

j_gene: TRBJ2-2
abundance: .
d_gene: TRBD1
v_gene: TRBV5-1
CDR3aa: CASRTGTGGTGELFF
CDR3nt: TGCGCCAGCAGAACCGGGACAGGGGGCACCGGGGAGCTGTTTTTT

j_gene: TRBJ1-2
abundance: .
d_gene: .
v_gene: TRBV6-1
CDR3aa: CASSEGRGGRTRGGYTF
CDR3nt: TGTGCCAGCAGTGAAGGGCGCGGGGGCAGGACCCGGGGGGGCTACACCTTC

j_gene: TRBJ2-5
abundance: .
d_gene: .
v_gene: TRBV4-1
CDR3aa: CASSQSLRQASGTQYF
CDR3nt: TGCGCCAGCAGCCAATCCCTTCGTCAGGCGTCGGGGACCCAGTACTTC

j_gene: TRBJ2-6
abundance: .
d_gene: TRBD1
v_gene: TRBV7-3
CDR3aa: CATRTGTSGANVLTF
CDR3nt: TGTGCCACAAGGACAGGCACCTCTGGGGCCAACGTCCTGACTTTC

j_gene: TRBJ2-7
abundance: .
d_gene: .
v_gene: TRBV11-2
CDR3aa: CASSLDRVNEQYF
CDR3nt: TGTGCCAGCAGCTTAGACAGGGTCAACGAGCAGTACTTC

j_gene: TRBJ2-7
abundance: once
d_gene: TRBD1
v_gene: TRBV7-9
CDR3aa: CASSKSGTRGYEQYF
CDR3nt: TGTGCCAGCAGCAAATCCGGGACCAGGGGGTACGAGCAGTACTTC